The rows below give T cell receptor beta chains drawn from one sample of a study of T cell repertoires in cytomegalovirus infection. One entry per CDR3 protein, called by TCRdb with MiXCR from the reads. The sample holds about 490,000 distinct CDR3 sequences, 15% to 20% seen once. The sample comprised CD8+ T cells from PBMCs. Receptors originate from a human donor in good health (CMV status not recorded). Some clones in this sample may be carry-over from other donors' samples. The CDR3 runs from the conserved cysteine through the conserved F or W. A D gene is named only where the DNA matches it firmly. The size field is filled for only some rows; it gives once, few, many or a size class.

size: .; V: TRBV9; J: TRBJ2-7; D: TRBD2; length: 15; CDR3: CASSVSAGGPGEQYF; DNA: TGTGCCAGCAGCGTATCAGCGGGAGGGCCGGGAGAGCAGTACTTC
size: many; V: TRBV6-1; J: TRBJ2-1; D: TRBD1; length: 15; CDR3: CASSDGTEFMDEQFF; DNA: TGTGCCAGCAGTGATGGGACAGAATTTATGGATGAGCAGTTCTTC
size: .; V: TRBV20-1; J: TRBJ2-7; D: TRBD2; length: 18; CDR3: CSARARTLAGVSSYEQYF; DNA: TGCAGTGCTAGAGCACGGACACTAGCGGGGGTTAGCTCCTACGAGCAGTACTTC
size: few; V: TRBV6-5; J: TRBJ2-1; D: TRBD1; length: 15; CDR3: CASSVPGGNYNEQFF; DNA: TGTGCCAGCAGTGTGCCAGGGGGCAACTACAATGAGCAGTTCTTC
size: many; V: TRBV28; J: TRBJ1-3; D: .; length: 17; CDR3: CASSPIGRTRSGNTIYF; DNA: TGTGCCAGCAGTCCGATAGGACGTACCCGCTCTGGAAACACCATATATTTT
size: many; V: TRBV25-1; J: TRBJ2-4; D: .; length: 13; CDR3: CASSEQGANIQYF; DNA: TGTGCCAGCAGTGAACAGGGTGCGAACATTCAGTACTTC
size: many; V: TRBV7-8; J: TRBJ2-7; D: TRBD2; length: 13; CDR3: CASSSGLAEEQYF; DNA: TGTGCCAGCAGCTCGGGACTAGCGGAAGAGCAGTACTTC
size: many; V: TRBV6-2/TRBV6-3; J: TRBJ2-7; D: .; length: 16; CDR3: CASTHGWEDPSYEQYF; DNA: TGTGCCAGCACCCACGGGTGGGAGGACCCTTCCTACGAGCAGTACTTC
size: many; V: TRBV7-9; J: TRBJ2-6; D: .; length: 17; CDR3: CASSSPDSVPGANVLTF; DNA: TGTGCCAGCAGCTCCCCAGACAGTGTCCCTGGGGCCAACGTCCTGACTTTC
size: few; V: TRBV6-1; J: TRBJ1-2; D: TRBD1; length: 15; CDR3: CASSDDRGLVYGYTF; DNA: TGTGCCAGCAGTGATGACAGGGGGCTCGTCTATGGCTACACCTTC
size: .; V: TRBV27; J: TRBJ2-7; D: .; length: 12; CDR3: CASIISSYEQYF; DNA: TGTGCCAGCATTATAAGCTCCTACGAGCAGTACTTC
size: many; V: TRBV7-8; J: TRBJ2-5; D: TRBD2; length: 17; CDR3: CASSTRLAGGPGETQYF; DNA: TGTGCCAGCAGCACCAGACTAGCGGGAGGGCCGGGAGAGACCCAGTACTTC
size: few; V: TRBV5-1; J: TRBJ2-3; D: TRBD2; length: 16; CDR3: CASSLGLGGAPDTQYF; DNA: TGCGCCAGCAGCTTGGGACTCGGGGGGGCCCCAGATACGCAGTATTTT
size: many; V: TRBV6-1; J: TRBJ2-1; D: TRBD2; length: 12; CDR3: CASSPGGYEQFF; DNA: TGTGCCAGCAGCCCGGGAGGTTATGAGCAGTTCTTC
size: few; V: TRBV11-2; J: TRBJ2-7; D: .; length: 11; CDR3: CASSFRSDSGF; DNA: TGTGCCAGCAGCTTCCGCTCGGACTCAGGCTTC
size: .; V: TRBV19; J: TRBJ2-2; D: TRBD2; length: 15; CDR3: CASSKPSGGTGELFF; DNA: TGTGCCAGTAGTAAGCCTAGCGGGGGTACCGGGGAGCTGTTTTTT
size: many; V: TRBV7-9; J: TRBJ2-3; D: .; length: 18; CDR3: CASNGGIRLGGSTDTQYF; DNA: TGTGCCAGCAACGGCGGAATTCGATTGGGGGGAAGCACAGATACGCAGTATTTT
size: few; V: TRBV24-1; J: TRBJ2-3; D: TRBD2; length: 16; CDR3: CATGASGRKFADTQYF; DNA: TGTGCCACCGGGGCTAGCGGGAGGAAATTCGCAGATACGCAGTATTTT
size: many; V: TRBV29-1; J: TRBJ2-5; D: TRBD2; length: 15; CDR3: CSVEASGRARETQYF; DNA: TGCAGCGTTGAGGCTAGCGGGAGGGCCAGGGAGACCCAGTACTTC
size: many; V: TRBV7-9; J: TRBJ2-1; D: TRBD2; length: 15; CDR3: CASSRAGGPGNEQFF; DNA: TGTGCCAGCAGCCGAGCGGGGGGGCCGGGGAATGAGCAGTTCTTC
size: .; V: TRBV7-9; J: TRBJ1-2; D: .; length: 14; CDR3: CASSLAVLEYGYTF; DNA: TGTGCCAGCAGCTTAGCTGTACTGGAGTATGGCTACACCTTC
size: many; V: TRBV7-2; J: TRBJ2-3; D: .; length: 17; CDR3: CASSLVPNGGPTDTQYF; DNA: TGTGCCAGCAGCCTCGTCCCTAATGGGGGCCCAACAGATACGCAGTATTTT
size: many; V: TRBV7-2; J: TRBJ1-6; D: .; length: 15; CDR3: CASSLVVDPNSPLHF; DNA: TGTGCCAGCAGCTTAGTGGTCGACCCTAATTCACCCCTCCACTTT
size: many; V: TRBV19; J: TRBJ2-1; D: .; length: 11; CDR3: CASSKFNEQFF; DNA: TGTGCCAGTAGTAAGTTCAATGAGCAGTTCTTC
size: few; V: TRBV4-1; J: TRBJ1-4; D: TRBD1; length: 18; CDR3: CASSQTWTGGGDNEKLFF; DNA: TGCGCCAGCAGCCAAACCTGGACAGGGGGCGGTGATAATGAAAAACTGTTTTTT
size: many; V: TRBV7-9; J: TRBJ1-2; D: .; length: 12; CDR3: CASSSGGNGYTF; DNA: TGTGCCAGCAGTTCTGGGGGTAACGGCTACACCTTC
size: many; V: TRBV7-7; J: TRBJ2-1; D: .; length: 14; CDR3: CASSSGHSPNEQFF; DNA: TGTGCTAGCAGCTCGGGCCATTCCCCCAATGAGCAGTTCTTC
size: many; V: TRBV6-5; J: TRBJ1-1; D: .; length: 19; CDR3: CASSYSTFQETVMNTEAFF; DNA: TGTGCCAGCAGTTACTCGACCTTCCAAGAGACCGTTATGAACACTGAAGCTTTCTTT
size: few; V: TRBV5-1; J: TRBJ2-1; D: TRBD1; length: 15; CDR3: CASSLRDRGHNEQFF; DNA: TGCGCCAGCAGCTTGAGGGACAGGGGACACAATGAGCAGTTCTTC